A selection of T cell receptor beta chains follows, all from one sample in a study of robustness of blood B and T cell sequencing. One entry per CDR3 protein, called by TCRdb with MiXCR from the PCR reads. The data show more than 3,500 distinct CDR3 sequences, roughly three fifths seen once. The sample comprised peripheral blood. The receptors here all came from a human donor in good health. CDR3s include the opening cysteine and the closing phenylalanine or tryptophan. A D gene is named only where the DNA matches it firmly. Part of the rows lack a size; the others show once, few, many or a class for expanded clones.

v_call	clone_size	j_call	d_call	cdr3_aa	cdr3_nt
TRBV5-4	-	TRBJ2-7	TRBD1	CASSLRVQGNEQYF	TGTGCCAGCAGCTTGCGGGTACAGGGGAACGAGCAGTACTTC
TRBV4-1	hyperexpanded	TRBJ1-1	-	CASSQDLGGRDTEAFF	TGCGCCAGCAGCCAAGATCTGGGGGGGAGGGACACTGAAGCTTTCTTT
TRBV29-1	-	TRBJ1-2	TRBD1	CSVGGQVNYGYTF	TGCAGCGTTGGGGGACAGGTTAACTATGGCTACACCTTC
TRBV4-2	-	TRBJ2-5	-	CASSQEGGGIKETQYF	TGTGCCAGCAGCCAAGAAGGGGGGGGGATTAAAGAGACCCAGTACTTC
TRBV7-8	-	TRBJ2-7	-	CASSATGQTYEQYF	TGTGCCAGCAGCGCGACAGGCCAGACCTACGAGCAGTACTTC
TRBV29-1	-	TRBJ2-3	-	CSVEGQQGSTDTQYF	TGCAGCGTTGAAGGGCAACAGGGTAGCACAGATACGCAGTATTTT
TRBV10-3	few	TRBJ2-7	-	CATGTLFYEQYF	TGTGCCACCGGGACGCTATTCTACGAGCAGTACTTC
TRBV7-2	-	TRBJ2-1	TRBD2	CASSSPGTSGHNEQFF	TGTGCCAGCAGCTCGCCCGGGACTAGCGGTCACAATGAGCAGTTCTTC
TRBV5-1	-	TRBJ1-1	-	CASSLAGRGNTEAFF	TGCGCCAGCAGCTTGGCTGGACGGGGGAACACTGAAGCTTTCTTT
TRBV23-1	large	TRBJ1-1	-	CASRGPRQNTEAFF	TGCGCCAGCAGGGGACCACGGCAGAACACTGAAGCTTTCTTT
TRBV10-3	few	TRBJ1-1	-	CAIMGAGTEAFF	TGTGCCATCATGGGTGCAGGCACTGAAGCTTTCTTT
TRBV27	few	TRBJ2-7	-	CTSSLDGSLGIFEQYF	TGCACCAGCAGTTTAGATGGGAGCCTAGGAATTTTCGAGCAGTACTTC
TRBV6-1	-	TRBJ2-5	-	CASSEGGGWETQYF	TGTGCCAGCAGTGAAGGGGGGGGCTGGGAGACCCAGTACTTC
TRBV7-9	-	TRBJ1-1	-	CASSPLRVNTEAFF	TGTGCCAGCAGCCCCCTCAGGGTGAACACTGAAGCTTTCTTT